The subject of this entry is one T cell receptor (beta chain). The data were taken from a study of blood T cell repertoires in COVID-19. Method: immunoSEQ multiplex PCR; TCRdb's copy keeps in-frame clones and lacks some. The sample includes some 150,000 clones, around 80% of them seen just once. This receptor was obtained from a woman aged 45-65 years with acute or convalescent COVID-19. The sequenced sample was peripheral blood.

Here the CDR3 reads CASSPGSGRGGYTF. CDR3 nucleotide sequence: TGTGCCAGCTCACCGGGTTCAGGGCGAGGTGGCTACACCTTC. The genes are TRBV18 and TRBJ1-2, with a weak D call TRBD1 (5 bases). The germline V gene encodes CDR1 KGHSH and CDR2 LQKENI. Trimming left V 3 bases short and J 7 bases short, with 15 bases between. The CDR3 has 14 residues.